This paragraph reports one T cell receptor beta chain. Its antigen remains unknown. CDR1 is MNHNS and CDR2 is SASEGT in the germline V gene. This CDR3 has 17 amino acids. V lost 0 bases and J 2 bases, leaving 15 bases between the germline ends. Isolated RNA was reverse transcribed into cDNA used as the sequencing template. The protocol was immunoSEQ multiplex PCR, while the TCRdb copy is restricted to in-frame clones and leaves out a portion. Of roughly 220,000 clones listed, over 60% are singletons. This sample's treatment: oral pan-JAK inhibitor, 5-10 mg twice daily. This sample is drawn from a study of CD8+ T cells in alopecia areata. Study-wide results and limits: Across lesional scalp, and particularly alopecia totalis/universalis, clonality surpassed that of normal scalp. Among the top 100, expanded CD8+ clones, as well as scalp clonality, were significantly decreased by tofacitinib.

Sequenced material: CD4+ T cells sorted from blood, taken around week 42, from a patient treated with tofacitinib. J is TRBJ2-3 and V is TRBV6-1; no definite D call. This clonotype was sampled from a human donor with alopecia areata. For the CDR3, the DNA is TGTGCCAGCAGTGAAGCCCTGGTCCGGGTCGACACAGATACGCAGTATTTT. Translating gives CASSEALVRVDTDTQYF.